A single sample gave rise to the 24 T cell receptor beta chains below, sequenced in a study of type 1 regulatory T cells. TCRdb analysed the reads with MiXCR anew, one entry per CDR3 protein. The sample carries approximately 90,000 distinct CDR3 sequences, around a third recorded once. Material: CD4+ T cells, either the whole sample or a sorted fraction (not recorded which). The receptor source for this set is a human donor in good health.

This rearrangement joins TRBV6-5 to TRBJ1-3; D may be TRBD1 (5 bases). The CDR3 loop spans 15 amino acids. CDR1 is MNHEY and CDR2 is SVGAGI in the germline V gene. Deletions cut 1 base from V and 4 bases from J, with 11 bases between. This CDR3 is CASSYLPGGGNTIYF. CDR3 DNA: TGTGCCAGCAGTTACTTGCCCGGGGGAGGAAACACCATATATTTT.

This chain uses TRBV5-4 with TRBJ1-1; TRBD1 matches 7 bases. V was pared by 4 bases and J by 9 bases, with 12 bases of the junction left unmatched. This CDR3 spans 14 amino acids. Germline values: CDR1 SGHNT, CDR2 YYREEE (reference sequence). The CDR3 nucleotides are TGTGCCAGCAGCCCTGACAGGGACCGGGAAAAAGCTTTCTTT. Its translation is CASSPDRDREKAFF.

The J gene is TRBJ2-5, the V gene TRBV28; TRBD1 matches 10 bases. The CDR3 is made up of 14 amino acids. V shed 7 bases, J shed 4 bases, and the junction held 6 bases outside the gene matches. Germline-derived CDR1 and CDR2 are MDHEN and SYDVKM. The CDR3: CASKWTGGRETQYF. CDR3 nucleotides: TGTGCCAGCAAATGGACAGGGGGAAGAGAGACCCAGTACTTC.

V gene TRBV4-3 combines with J gene TRBJ2-6; D possibly corresponds to TRBD2 (5 bases). Deletions cut 1 base from V and 1 base from J, with 8 bases between. Germline CDR1 reads LGHNA; CDR2 reads YSLEER. The CDR3 has 16 amino acids. CDR3 sequence: CASSQGELSGANVLTF. CDR3 DNA sequence: TGCGCCAGCAGCCAAGGGGAGCTATCTGGGGCCAACGTCCTGACTTTC.

This clonotype came up many times. The chain couples TRBV7-9 to TRBJ2-5; D is unclear. This CDR3 is built from 14 residues. The V end was cut by 1 base, the J end by 2 bases, with 8 bases between. CDR1 SEHNR and CDR2 FQNEAQ come from the germline V gene (reference sequence). The CDR3 spells CASSLGGSQETQYF. The CDR3 coding sequence is TGTGCCAGCAGCTTAGGGGGATCACAAGAGACCCAGTACTTC.

This clonotype was found a few times. This sequence joins TRBV20-1 and TRBJ1-1; D unclear. Germline loops: CDR1 DFQATT, CDR2 SNEGSKA (reference sequence). V was pared by 3 bases and J by 4 bases, with 9 bases between. CDR3 size: 12 residues. CDR3: CSASVGSTEAFF. CDR3 in DNA: TGCAGTGCTAGCGTCGGGTCCACTGAAGCTTTCTTT.

This clonotype has just a few counts. V is TRBV28 and J is TRBJ2-3; D assignment may be TRBD1 or TRBD2 (5 bases each). CDR3 length equals 14 residues. V lost 5 bases to trimming and J lost 10 bases, with 19 bases between them. CDR1 MDHEN and CDR2 SYDVKM come from the germline V gene. The CDR3 protein is CASSTPGQLGAQYF. In DNA form, the CDR3 reads TGTGCCAGCAGTACCCCGGGTCAACTGGGGGCGCAGTATTTT.

The chain uses TRBV12-3 or TRBV12-4 and TRBJ2-1, with D possibly matching TRBD2 (6 bases). Trimming stripped 5 bases from V and 3 bases from J, with 17 bases between. The CDR3 totals 16 residues. The CDR3 DNA reads as TGTGCCAGCAGTCCCTCACGACTAGGGTACTACAATGAGCAGTTCTTC. It translates to CASSPSRLGYYNEQFF.

The chain employs TRBV7-2 and TRBJ2-2; 7 positions match TRBD1. V dropped 4 bases and J dropped 10; count of bases not matched to a gene: 9. CDR1 is SGHTA and CDR2 is FQGNSA in the germline V gene. CDR3 size: 14 residues. In DNA form, the CDR3 reads TGTGCCAGCAGCTCGACAGGGTTCTCAGAGGAGCTGTTTTTT. Translating it yields CASSSTGFSEELFF.

This chain joins TRBV5-1 and TRBJ2-2, with TRBD2 as a possible D gene (5 bases). Germline assignment: CDR1 SGHRS and CDR2 YFSETQ. Trimming removed 3 bases at V and 7 bases at J, with 22 bases between. This CDR3 spans 17 amino acids. The CDR3 reads CASSSTPPGVGIGELFF. The CDR3 DNA reads TGCGCCAGCAGCTCCACTCCTCCCGGGGTCGGAATCGGGGAGCTGTTTTTT. The full variable domain, in which reference TRBV5-1 and TRBJ2-2 provide the parts outside the CDR3, is KAGVTQTPRYLIKTRGQQVTLSCSPISGHRSVSWYQQTPGQGLQFLFEYFSETQRNKGNFPGRFSGRQFSNSRSEMNVSTLELGDSALYLCASSSTPPGVGIGELFFGEGSRLTVL.

The genes are TRBV2 and TRBJ2-2, with D uncertain. The V gene lost 1 base and the J gene lost 0 bases, with 12 bases spanning the gap. The CDR3 loop spans 17 amino acids. CDR1 is SNHLY and CDR2 is FYNNEI in the germline V gene. CDR3 sequence reads: CASSEGRTLTNTGELFF. CDR3 DNA: TGTGCCAGCAGTGAAGGCCGGACGCTCACGAACACCGGGGAGCTGTTTTTT.

This clonotype was counted once. The chain couples TRBV7-9 to TRBJ2-7; 14 nucleotides align to TRBD2. The CDR3 runs to 16 residues. Looked up from germline, CDR1 is SEHNR and CDR2 is FQNEAQ (reference sequence). V shed 3 bases and J 2 bases; nucleotides not matched to a gene: 3. The CDR3 nucleotides are TGTGCCAGCAGCTTCGGGACTAGCGGGAGACCCTACGAGCAGTACTTC. It is translated as CASSFGTSGRPYEQYF.

J is TRBJ1-1 and V is TRBV20-1, with a tentative D call TRBD1 (5 bases). Trimming shortened V by 5 bases and J by 6 bases, and 13 bases separated the two germline ends. Germline V gene lookup returns CDR1 DFQATT and CDR2 SNEGSKA (reference sequence). CDR3 length: 12 amino acids. The CDR3 region is CSAQIGTAEAFF. CDR3 sequence (DNA): TGCAGTGCTCAAATAGGGACCGCTGAAGCTTTCTTT.

This clonotype appeared a few times. This chain joins TRBV30 and TRBJ1-1; possible D gene TRBD1, 5 bases. V was trimmed by 4 bases and J by 5 bases, leaving 11 bases between them. The CDR3 has 12 residues. Germline CDR1 GTSNPN, CDR2 SVGIG (reference sequence). CDR3 region: CAWTTEGTEAFF. CDR3 coding DNA: TGTGCCTGGACGACAGAGGGAACTGAAGCTTTCTTT.

V gene TRBV19 combines with J gene TRBJ2-7; 10 nucleotides match TRBD1. This CDR3 is 15 amino acids long. Germline trimming cut 3 bases from V and 7 bases from J; bases unmatched to any gene: 9. Germline-derived CDR1 and CDR2 are LNHDA and SQIVND (reference sequence). The CDR3 spells CASSISDRGRWEQYF. The DNA of the CDR3 is TGTGCCAGTAGTATTTCTGACAGGGGGCGGTGGGAGCAGTACTTC.

The chain employs TRBV19 and TRBJ2-5; tentatively, D is TRBD1 (5 bases). This CDR3 spans 13 amino acids. The germline gives CDR1 LNHDA, CDR2 SQIVND (reference sequence). V lost 4 bases, J lost 0 bases, and 6 bases lay in between. This CDR3 is CASSTGNQETQYF. DNA for the CDR3: TGTGCCAGTAGTACAGGGAACCAAGAGACCCAGTACTTC.

This clonotype was seen a handful of times. The chain has TRBV5-1 and TRBJ2-5; the D is unclear. V was shortened by 5 bases and J by 7 bases, with 12 bases between the two germline ends. CDR3 length: 12 amino acids. Germline V CDR1 and CDR2: SGHRS, YFSETQ. CDR3 sequence (DNA): TGCGCCAGCAGTTTAACTTCGTCGACCCAGTACTTC. Translating gives CASSLTSSTQYF.

The table lists this clonotype with a few counts. The V and J genes are TRBV7-9 and TRBJ2-2; D is uncertain. Trimming took 6 bases from V and 1 from J, leaving 9 bases between them. This CDR3 has 14 residues. The germline V gene encodes CDR1 SEHNR and CDR2 FQNEAQ (reference sequence). In DNA, the CDR3 is TGTGCCAGCAGAGACAACTTGAACACCGGGGAGCTGTTTTTT. This gives the protein CASRDNLNTGELFF.

The table lists this clonotype with many counts. The V call is TRBV7-2, the J call TRBJ1-5; 7 positions agree with TRBD1. The germline CDR1 and CDR2 sequences are SGHTA and FQGNSA. This CDR3 has 15 residues. The J segment lost 5 bases and the V segment lost 6 bases, leaving 10 bases of the junction unmatched. CDR3 in amino acids: CASRARGGEDQPQHF. CDR3 DNA: TGTGCCAGCAGGGCCAGGGGGGGAGAGGATCAGCCCCAGCATTTT.

The J gene is TRBJ2-1, the V gene TRBV12-3 or TRBV12-4, with 7 bases fitting TRBD2. V lost 1 base to trimming and J lost 0 bases; unmatched junction nucleotides: 6. The CDR3 length is 17 residues. CDR3 protein: CASSLEILAVSYNEQFF. In DNA form, the CDR3 reads TGTGCCAGCAGTTTAGAAATCCTAGCGGTCTCCTACAATGAGCAGTTCTTC.

This clonotype was picked up a small number of times. The chain carries TRBV13 and TRBJ2-4; D may be TRBD2 (5 bases). CDR3 length: 11 amino acids. The germline V and J ends were trimmed by 7 bases and 8 bases, with 9 bases remaining between them. The V gene's germline CDR1 is PRHDT and CDR2 FYEKMQ (reference sequence). CDR3: CASTIGDIQYF. CDR3 bases: TGTGCCAGCACCATCGGGGACATTCAGTACTTC.

V is TRBV2 and J is TRBJ2-1, with 7 positions matching TRBD1. The ends lost 6 bases at V and 7 bases at J; junction bases unmatched: 9. Germline values: CDR1 SNHLY, CDR2 FYNNEI. This CDR3 has 14 residues. CDR3 nucleotide sequence: TGTGCCAGCAGCGGACAGGCGGGTCGGAATGAGCAGTTCTTC. It encodes CASSGQAGRNEQFF. The variable domain in full, completed from reference TRBV2 and TRBJ2-1, reads EPEVTQTPSHQVTQMGQEVILRCVPISNHLYFYWYRQILGQKVEFLVSFYNNEISEKSEIFDDQFSVERPDGSNFTLKIRSTKLEDSAMYFCASSGQAGRNEQFFGPGTRLTVL.

This chain connects TRBV7-9 to TRBJ2-4; 11 nucleotides align to TRBD1. The junction had 14 bases not matched to a gene; V was cut back by 5 bases and J by 2 bases. CDR1 and CDR2 from the germline V gene are SEHNR and FQNEAQ (reference sequence). The CDR3 covers 19 residues. The CDR3 spells CASSLRTGGNRRTKNIQYF. The CDR3 nucleotides are TGTGCCAGCAGCCTTCGGACAGGGGGCAATAGGAGAACCAAAAACATTCAGTACTTC.

V is TRBV6-7 and J is TRBJ2-2; 12 nucleotides agree with TRBD1. TRBV6-7 is identified as an open reading frame with a role that is uncertain. This CDR3 contains 18 residues. Trimming took 6 bases from V and 3 from J; bases not matched to a gene: 11. The CDR3 here is CASRDRDRGHSYTGELFF. The CDR3, as DNA: TGTGCCAGCAGGGACCGGGACAGGGGGCATAGCTACACCGGGGAGCTGTTTTTT.